These 10 T cell receptor beta chains were all obtained from the same sample, sequenced in a study of shared clonotypes between healthy human individuals. The protocol was immunoSEQ multiplex PCR, while the TCRdb copy is restricted to in-frame clones and leaves out a portion. The data show a few million clones, approximately 94% seen once. Sequenced material: naive CD4+ T cells sorted from blood. Described subset: CD45RA+ positively selected. Receptors originate from a man between 18 and 35 years old in good health.

The rearrangement links TRBV6-5 to TRBJ1-3, with no clear D. Between the trimmed V and J ends, which lost 2 bases and 0 bases, there was a span of 11 bases. CDR1 is MNHEY, CDR2 SVGAGI, per germline. The CDR3 sequence is 16 residues long. The CDR3 is CASSYLSLSSGNTIYF. CDR3 bases: TGTGCCAGCAGTTACCTCTCACTTAGCTCTGGAAACACCATATATTTT.

The chain recombines TRBV5-1 with TRBJ2-5, with 9 positions matching TRBD1. The CDR3 runs to 15 residues. Germline CDR1 is SGHRS and CDR2 is YFSETQ. The J segment lost 4 bases and the V segment lost 4 bases, leaving 8 bases of the junction unmatched. The CDR3 DNA reads TGCGCCAGCAGCCGGGACAGGGTCAAGGGAGAGACCCAGTACTTC. The encoded protein is CASSRDRVKGETQYF.

J is TRBJ2-3 and V is TRBV7-2; 16 positions match TRBD2. CDR1 is SGHTA and CDR2 is FQGNSA in the germline V gene. V gave up 0 bases and J gave up 3 bases; unmatched junction bases: 15. CDR3 length equals 22 residues. Here the CDR3 DNA reads TGTGCCAGCAGCTTAGCTCCGGGACTAGCGGGAGGGCCAACGGTAAGGACAGATACGCAGTATTTT. This codes for CASSLAPGLAGGPTVRTDTQYF.

This chain joins TRBV10-1 and TRBJ2-1; D is uncertain. V was trimmed by 3 bases and J by 6 bases, leaving 15 bases between them. The germline gives CDR1 WNHNN, CDR2 SYGVQD (reference sequence). This CDR3 contains 15 residues. The DNA for the CDR3 is TGCGCCAGCAGTGATTCCTCAGTAAAAACCAATGAGCAGTTCTTC. Translating it yields CASSDSSVKTNEQFF.

The chain combines TRBV5-1 with TRBJ2-7, with 9 bases aligning to TRBD1. The ends lost 4 bases at V and 5 bases at J; junction bases unmatched: 10. The CDR3 consists of 15 residues. The germline gives CDR1 SGHRS, CDR2 YFSETQ. In DNA, the CDR3 is TGCGCCAGCAGCCGGGGACAGGGACGAATCGACGAGCAGTACTTC. Its translation is CASSRGQGRIDEQYF.

The rearrangement joins TRBV7-3 to TRBJ2-7; TRBD1 aligns across 10 bases. Per germline, CDR1 SGHTA and CDR2 FQGTGA. The CDR3 has 16 residues. V shed 5 bases and J 1 base; nucleotides not matched to a gene: 8. Here the CDR3 DNA reads TGTGCCAGCAGCCCAACGGGGACAGGGGAGTCCTACGAGCAGTACTTC. Encoded protein: CASSPTGTGESYEQYF.

Points on this clone: The junction departs from germline at one end; a sequencing error may be responsible. J is TRBJ2-7 and V is TRBV5-1; 7 nucleotides match TRBD1. The V gene's germline CDR1 is SGHRS and CDR2 YFSETQ. The CDR3 runs 13 residues. CDR3 DNA: TGCGCCAGCAGAGAAGGGACAGACAGCCTAAGGGACTTC. Amino acid sequence: CASREGTDSLRDF.

V is TRBV10-3 and J is TRBJ1-5; TRBD1 aligns across 7 bases. Germline lookup yields CDR1 ENHRY and CDR2 SYGVKD. V shed 2 bases and J 6 bases; nucleotides not matched to a gene: 7. The CDR3 length is 15 residues. DNA of the CDR3: TGTGCCATCAGTGAGAGCAGGGGGGAAAGTCAGCCCCAGCATTTT. It yields the protein CAISESRGESQPQHF.

The chain is built from TRBV10-3 and TRBJ1-6, with D possibly being TRBD1 (6 bases). V lost 6 bases to trimming and J lost 10 bases, with 13 bases between them. Germline-derived CDR1 and CDR2 are ENHRY and SYGVKD. The CDR3 is 13 amino acids. The CDR3 sequence: CAISGGAGSPLHF. The DNA for the CDR3 is TGTGCCATCAGCGGGGGGGCAGGCTCACCCCTCCACTTT.

This clone was seen only once. The chain has TRBV4-3 and TRBJ2-5; tentative D call: TRBD1 (6 bases). The CDR3 covers 16 residues. The V end lost 1 base, the J end lost 4 bases, and 16 bases lay between the germline ends. Germline assignment: CDR1 LGHNA and CDR2 YSLEER. The CDR3 coding sequence is TGCGCCAGCAGCCAAGGCGACAGGACGGAAGGAGAGACCCAGTACTTC. Its protein product is CASSQGDRTEGETQYF.